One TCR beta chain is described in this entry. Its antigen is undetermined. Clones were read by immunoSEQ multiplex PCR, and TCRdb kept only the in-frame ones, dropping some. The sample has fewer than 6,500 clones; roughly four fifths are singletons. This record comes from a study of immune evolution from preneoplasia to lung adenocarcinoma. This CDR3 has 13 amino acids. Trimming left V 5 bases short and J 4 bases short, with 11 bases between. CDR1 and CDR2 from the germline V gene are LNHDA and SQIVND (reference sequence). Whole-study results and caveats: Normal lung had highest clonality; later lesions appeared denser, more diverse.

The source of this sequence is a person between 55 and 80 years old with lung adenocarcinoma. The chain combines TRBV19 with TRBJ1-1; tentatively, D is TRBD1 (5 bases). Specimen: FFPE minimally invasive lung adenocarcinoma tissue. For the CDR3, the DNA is TGTGCCAGTAGTGCGGGGCCCGGCACTGAAGCTTTCTTT. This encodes CASSAGPGTEAFF.